This is a list of T cell receptor beta chains from one sample in a study of radiation and T cells in renal cell carcinoma. Data came from immunoSEQ multiplex PCR; TCRdb stores just in-frame clones and leaves some out. Here the sample spans around 81,000 clones, approximately 86% being singletons. The sample was blood, taken from a patient whose treatment included radiotherapy and nephrectomy. These receptors came from a man in his fifties with renal cell carcinoma. Each CDR3 is given with its conserved first and last residue. The D gene is left open where the match is weak. Where a row states a size, it is once, few, many or the class of an expanded clone; other rows omit it.

once	TRBV9	TRBJ2-1	TRBD1	TGTGCCAGCAGAGATAACTCCGGGACAGGAACCAATGAGCAGTTCTTC	CASRDNSGTGTNEQFF
.	TRBV7-6	TRBJ1-1	.	TGTGCCAGCAGCCAGGACCTGAACACTGAAGCTTTCTTT	CASSQDLNTEAFF
few	TRBV21-1	TRBJ2-7	.	TGTGCCAGCAGCAAGGTCGCTAGCGGGAGGTGTTACGAGCAGTACTTC	CASSKVASGRCYEQYF
.	TRBV7-9	TRBJ2-7	.	TGTGCCAGCAGCTTATCCACCTACGAGCAGTACTTC	CASSLSTYEQYF
.	TRBV4-1	TRBJ1-5	.	TGCGCCAGCAGCCAAGAAAAACTGGAGGGGCCCCAGCATTTT	CASSQEKLEGPQHF
.	TRBV30	TRBJ1-6	.	TGTGCCTGCCCGTTTGGGCAAGGTGGGGATTCACCCCTCCACTTT	CACPFGQGGDSPLHF
.	TRBV18	TRBJ1-1	.	TGTGCCAGCTCACCACTTGGAGAATTGAACACTGAAGCTTTCTTT	CASSPLGELNTEAFF
.	TRBV6-6	TRBJ1-1	.	TGTGCCAGCAGTCCTACGCCCCAAACTGAAGCTTTCTTT	CASSPTPQTEAFF
.	TRBV9	TRBJ1-1	.	TGTGCCAGCAGCGTAGGCCAGCTGAACACTGAAGCTTTCTTT	CASSVGQLNTEAFF
once	TRBV5-4	TRBJ2-7	TRBD1	TGTGCCAGCAGCGACCGACAGGGGCGGACCTACTACGAGCAGTACTTC	CASSDRQGRTYYEQYF
.	TRBV19	TRBJ1-1	TRBD1	TGTGCCAGTAGTCCTAACAGGGGGCGCGGAGGTGGCACTGAAGCTTTCTTT	CASSPNRGRGGGTEAFF
.	TRBV10-3	TRBJ2-4	TRBD2	TGTGCCATCACCAAGGGACTAGACGCCATTCAGTACTTC	CAITKGLDAIQYF
.	TRBV2	TRBJ1-1	TRBD1	TGTGCCAGCAGATTAGAATCAGGGGGCCAAACTGAAGCTTTCTTT	CASRLESGGQTEAFF